A single sample is the source of the 16 T cell receptor beta chains below, sequenced in a study of blood T cell repertoires in COVID-19. The repertoire was sequenced with immunoSEQ multiplex PCR; TCRdb's copy has only in-frame clones and lacks some. There are about 150,000 clones in the sample; 80% to 90% occur only once, and approximately 3% lies in the top ten. The sequenced sample was peripheral blood. The source of these receptors is an older woman with active COVID-19.

This chain connects TRBV9 to TRBJ2-3; possible D gene TRBD1, 5 bases. There are 16 residues in the CDR3. Germline V CDR1 and CDR2: SGDLS, YYNGEE. V was pared by 4 bases and J by 4 bases, with 19 bases between. The CDR3: CASSPLGSQGPDTQYF. For the CDR3, the DNA is TGTGCCAGCAGCCCTCTTGGTTCGCAGGGCCCAGATACGCAGTATTTT.

This rearrangement joins TRBV28 to TRBJ2-7, with 7 bases that match TRBD2. CDR1 and CDR2 from the germline V gene are MDHEN and SYDVKM. This CDR3 has 17 amino acids. Losses at the gene ends were 6 bases for V and 5 bases for J; bases not matched to a gene: 19. The CDR3 coding sequence is TGTGCCAGCAGCCCGTCCAGTTGGGGGAGGGCCGGCGACGAGCAGTACTTC. Protein product: CASSPSSWGRAGDEQYF. The variable domain in full, completed from reference TRBV28 and TRBJ2-7, reads DVKVTQSSRYLVKRTGEKVFLECVQDMDHENMFWYRQDPGLGLRLIYFSYDVKMKEKGDIPEGYSVSREKKERFSLILESASTNQTSMYLCASSPSSWGRAGDEQYFGPGTRLTVT.

The CDR3 region has the DNA TGCGCCAGCAGCTTCGGCGGTAACACAGATACGCAGTATTTT. This sequence encodes CASSFGGNTDTQYF. The chain has TRBV5-1 and TRBJ2-3; D gene unclear. The germline CDR1 and CDR2 sequences are SGHRS and YFSETQ. The CDR3 loop spans 14 amino acids. With 2 bases removed from V and 2 bases from J, the gap between germline ends came to 9 bases.

The chain recombines TRBV6-5 with TRBJ2-7, with D unclear. The germline V gene encodes CDR1 MNHEY and CDR2 SVGAGI. V was shortened by 6 bases and J by 2 bases, with 11 bases between the two germline ends. This CDR3 spans 13 amino acids. CDR3 residues: CASRIEHPYEQYF. CDR3 nucleotides: TGTGCCAGCAGAATAGAGCACCCCTACGAGCAGTACTTC.

The chain links TRBV19 to TRBJ1-2; D might be TRBD1 (5 bases). This CDR3 is built from 14 residues. Trimming pared 7 bases from V and 8 bases from J, leaving 20 bases between. The germline CDR1 and CDR2 sequences are LNHDA and SQIVND (reference sequence). The CDR3 loop reads CASNPPGRARGYTF. CDR3 bases: TGTGCCAGTAACCCTCCAGGGCGTGCTCGGGGCTACACCTTC.

The rearrangement joins TRBV24-1 to TRBJ2-1, with D uncertain. Per the germline V gene, CDR1 is KGHDR and CDR2 is SFDVKD. The CDR3 covers 15 residues. V was cut by 5 bases and J by 5 bases, with 15 bases left in between. The CDR3 loop reads CATSGSIVGNNEQFF. Here the CDR3 DNA reads TGTGCCACCAGTGGGAGTATCGTCGGAAACAATGAGCAGTTCTTC.

The chain links TRBV18 to TRBJ1-1, with TRBD1 matching 7 bases. This CDR3 is built from 13 residues. V lost 2 bases to trimming and J lost 5 bases; unmatched junction nucleotides: 2. Germline values: CDR1 KGHSH, CDR2 LQKENI. The CDR3 coding sequence is TGTGCCAGCTCACCATCGACAGGGACTGAAGCTTTCTTT. It encodes CASSPSTGTEAFF.

This sequence joins TRBV28 and TRBJ1-1; D is unresolved. The CDR3 has 12 amino acids. Trimming took off 4 bases at V and 5 bases at J, with 8 bases between the two ends. The germline V gene encodes CDR1 MDHEN and CDR2 SYDVKM. The DNA for the CDR3 is TGTGCCAGCAGTTCGATAGATACTGAAGCTTTCTTT. Amino acids: CASSSIDTEAFF.

The gene calls are TRBV14 and TRBJ2-1; D not certain. CDR1 is SGHDN, CDR2 FVKESK, per germline. V lost 0 bases and J lost 7, with 13 bases in between. The CDR3 covers 15 residues. CDR3 in amino acids: CASSQDWVRRNEQFF. CDR3 nucleotides: TGTGCCAGCAGCCAAGATTGGGTTAGGCGGAATGAGCAGTTCTTC.

The chain employs TRBV28 and TRBJ2-1; 11 nucleotides line up with TRBD2. This CDR3 spans 15 amino acids. Germline CDR1 is MDHEN and CDR2 is SYDVKM. J lost 6 bases, V lost 3 bases, and 4 bases had no gene match. CDR3 in amino acids: CASSFRGLAANEQFF. CDR3 sequence (DNA): TGTGCCAGCAGTTTTCGGGGACTAGCGGCCAATGAGCAGTTCTTC.

This rearrangement joins TRBV6-6 to TRBJ2-1, with 11 bases identical to TRBD2. Germline CDR1 is MNHNY and CDR2 is SVGAGI (reference sequence). The V segment lost 4 bases and the J segment 2 bases; nucleotides outside the gene matches: 1. This CDR3 region has 15 residues. The CDR3 sequence is CASSLTSGTYNEQFF. The DNA for the CDR3 is TGTGCCAGCAGTTTGACTAGCGGGACCTACAATGAGCAGTTCTTC.

The chain is built from TRBV18 and TRBJ2-1; perhaps TRBD1 as D (5 bases). The germline V gene encodes CDR1 KGHSH and CDR2 LQKENI. The CDR3 is 16 amino acids. V was cut by 2 bases and J by 0 bases, with 11 bases left in between. The DNA of the CDR3 is TGTGCCAGCTCACCAGGGGCCCAGAGCTCCTACAATGAGCAGTTCTTC. It specifies CASSPGAQSSYNEQFF.

The chain couples TRBV7-8 to TRBJ2-7, with a possible D match to TRBD2 (6 bases). Between the trimmed V and J ends, which lost 8 bases and 7 bases, there was a span of 18 bases. Per the germline V gene, CDR1 is SGHVS and CDR2 is FQNEAQ. The CDR3 has 13 residues. The CDR3 spells CASRARGAREQYF. CDR3 nucleotides: TGTGCCAGCCGCGCCCGCGGGGCGCGGGAGCAGTACTTC.

In nucleotides, the CDR3 is TGTGCCAGCAGCCAGGGACAGTTCACCGGGGAGCTGTTTTTT. Its protein product is CASSQGQFTGELFF. This chain links TRBV11-3 with TRBJ2-2, with 7 bases fitting TRBD1. CDR1 is SGHNT and CDR2 is YENEEA in the germline V gene. The J segment lost 4 bases and the V segment lost 5 bases, leaving 4 bases of the junction unmatched. CDR3 length equals 14 residues.

This chain links TRBV7-3 with TRBJ2-1; TRBD2 aligns across 13 bases. The germline gives CDR1 SGHTA, CDR2 FQGTGA. The CDR3 is 20 residues long. Germline trimming cut 1 base from V and 7 bases from J; bases unmatched to any gene: 16. The chain's CDR3 is CASSLRRGTSGTPRGNEQFF. The CDR3 DNA is TGTGCCAGCAGCTTAAGAAGAGGGACTAGCGGGACGCCGCGGGGGAATGAGCAGTTCTTC.

This chain links TRBV7-9 with TRBJ2-7; 11 nucleotides match TRBD2. The V and J ends lost 5 bases and 2 bases, in that order; junction bases with no gene match: 5. Germline CDR1 SEHNR, CDR2 FQNEAQ (reference sequence). This CDR3 comprises 15 residues. The CDR3: CASSVGLAGPYEQYF. The CDR3 DNA reads TGTGCCAGCAGCGTCGGACTAGCGGGCCCCTACGAGCAGTACTTC. The complete variable domain, with remaining parts taken from reference TRBV7-9 and TRBJ2-7, reads DTGVSQNPRHKITKRGQNVTFRCDPISEHNRLYWYRQTLGQGPEFLTYFQNEAQLEKSRLLSDRFSAERPKGSFSTLEIQRTEQGDSAMYLCASSVGLAGPYEQYFGPGTRLTVT.